The clone carrying this TCR beta chain was observed once. In the original processing: Nucleated cell counts were estimated from reference gene primer amplification. Produced via immunoSEQ multiplex PCR; TCRdb's table is partial and in-frame only. That table supplies the V and J calls and clone size; D and trimming were determined from the DNA. The repertoire holds some 290,000 clones, with roughly 93% as singletons. This entry belongs to a study of blood T cell repertoires in COVID-19. About the research overall: T cells, B-cell-depleted T cells, or PBMCs provided the cDNA or gDNA that served as material.

V lost 3 bases to trimming and J lost 4 bases, with 10 bases between them. Per germline, CDR1 SNHLY and CDR2 FYNNEI. The CDR3 loop spans 15 amino acids. Material: PBMCs or T cells enriched from blood (not recorded which). The sequence was collected from a woman aged 40 to 49 with acute COVID-19. The rearrangement joins TRBV2 to TRBJ1-6; no definite D call. In DNA form, the CDR3 reads TGTGCCAGCAGTGAGAGGGAGATATATAATTCACCCCTCCACTTT. The encoded protein is CASSEREIYNSPLHF.